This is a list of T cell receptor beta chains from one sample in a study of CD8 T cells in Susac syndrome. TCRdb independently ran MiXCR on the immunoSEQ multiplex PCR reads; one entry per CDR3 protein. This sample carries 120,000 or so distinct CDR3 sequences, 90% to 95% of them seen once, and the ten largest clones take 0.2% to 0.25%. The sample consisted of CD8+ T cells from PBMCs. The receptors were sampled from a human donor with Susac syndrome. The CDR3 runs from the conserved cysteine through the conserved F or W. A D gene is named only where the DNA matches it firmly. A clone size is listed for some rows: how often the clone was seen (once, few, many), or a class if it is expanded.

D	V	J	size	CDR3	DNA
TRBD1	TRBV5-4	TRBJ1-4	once	CASSSQGAVGEKLFF	TGTGCCAGCAGTTCGCAGGGGGCAGTTGGTGAAAAACTGTTTTTT
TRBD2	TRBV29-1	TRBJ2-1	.	CSVRRLAELSYNEQFF	TGCAGCGTCCGGAGACTAGCCGAACTCTCCTACAATGAGCAGTTCTTC
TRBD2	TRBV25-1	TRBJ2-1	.	CASSDHDSGTSREQFF	TGTGCCAGCAGTGACCATGACTCCGGGACTAGCAGGGAGCAGTTCTTC
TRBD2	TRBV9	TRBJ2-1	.	CASSFHLAGGGEQFF	TGTGCCAGCAGCTTCCACTTAGCGGGAGGGGGTGAGCAGTTCTTC
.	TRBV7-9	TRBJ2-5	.	CASSPGLVQETQYF	TGTGCCAGCAGCCCAGGACTGGTACAAGAGACCCAGTACTTC
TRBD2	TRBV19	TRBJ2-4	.	CASSIETGGAKNIQYF	TGTGCCAGTAGTATCGAAACGGGAGGTGCCAAAAACATTCAGTACTTC
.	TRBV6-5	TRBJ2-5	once	CASSYDGETQYF	TGTGCCAGCAGTTACGACGGGGAGACCCAGTACTTC
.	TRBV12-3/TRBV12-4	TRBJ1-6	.	CASRQAGEPLHF	TGTGCCAGCAGGCAGGCGGGGGAACCCCTCCACTTT
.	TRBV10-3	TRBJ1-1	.	CAISEGSLDEAFF	TGTGCCATCAGTGAGGGGAGTTTGGATGAAGCTTTCTTT
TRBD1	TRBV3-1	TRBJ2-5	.	CASTLWGTGGPQETQYF	TGTGCCAGCACCCTCTGGGGGACAGGGGGACCCCAAGAGACCCAGTACTTC
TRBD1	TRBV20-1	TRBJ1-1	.	CSAQRQGTTEAFF	TGCAGTGCTCAGAGACAGGGGACCACTGAAGCTTTCTTT
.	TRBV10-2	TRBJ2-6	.	CASSESRTDRSGANVLTF	TGCGCCAGCAGTGAGTCGAGGACGGATCGATCTGGGGCCAACGTCCTGACTTTC
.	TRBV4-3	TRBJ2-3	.	CASSQGRQRSDPQYF	TGCGCCAGCAGCCAAGGTAGACAGAGATCGGATCCGCAGTATTTT
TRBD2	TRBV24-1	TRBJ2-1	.	CATSDASGGIYNEQFF	TGTGCCACCAGTGATGCTAGCGGGGGGATTTACAATGAGCAGTTCTTC
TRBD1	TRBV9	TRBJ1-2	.	CASSENPGQGAGYTF	TGTGCCAGCAGCGAAAATCCGGGACAGGGTGCTGGCTACACCTTC
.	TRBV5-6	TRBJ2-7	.	CASSLEGPSPYEQYF	TGTGCCAGCAGCTTGGAAGGACCAAGTCCCTACGAGCAGTACTTC
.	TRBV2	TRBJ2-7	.	CASGGGGHNYEQYF	TGTGCCAGCGGGGGAGGGGGCCATAACTACGAGCAGTACTTC
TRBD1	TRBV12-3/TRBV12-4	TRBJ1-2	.	CASSPGGGDYGYTF	TGTGCCAGCAGCCCCGGAGGGGGCGACTATGGCTACACCTTC
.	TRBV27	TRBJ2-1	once	CASSSSAYVEQFF	.
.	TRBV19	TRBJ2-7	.	CASRVSHETVSYEQYF	TGTGCCAGTAGGGTCAGCCACGAGACAGTCTCCTACGAGCAGTACTTC
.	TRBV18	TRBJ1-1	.	CASSPPGGLTEAFF	TGTGCCAGCTCACCACCGGGGGGGCTGACTGAAGCTTTCTTT
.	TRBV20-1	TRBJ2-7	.	CSAKQGPYEQYF	TGCAGTGCTAAACAGGGTCCCTACGAGCAGTACTTC
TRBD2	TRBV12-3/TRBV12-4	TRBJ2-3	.	CASSYGSGRAADTQYF	TGTGCCAGCAGTTATGGGAGCGGGAGGGCGGCAGATACGCAGTATTTT
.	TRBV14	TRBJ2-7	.	CASSQEHYEQYF	TGTGCCAGCAGCCAAGAACACTACGAGCAGTACTTC
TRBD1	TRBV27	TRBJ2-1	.	CASSFWDRVYNEQFF	TGTGCCAGCAGTTTTTGGGACAGGGTCTACAATGAGCAGTTCTTC
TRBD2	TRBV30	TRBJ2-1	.	CATTLGAGEEQFF	TGTGCCACCACATTAGGGGCGGGAGAGGAGCAGTTCTTC
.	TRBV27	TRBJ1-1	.	CASWDENTEAFF	TGTGCCAGCTGGGACGAGAACACTGAAGCTTTCTTT
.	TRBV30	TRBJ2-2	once	CAWSVTSWDTGELFF	TGTGCCTGGAGTGTAACTAGCTGGGACACCGGGGAGCTGTTTTTT
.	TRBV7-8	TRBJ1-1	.	CASSGEGLAEAFF	TGTGCCAGCAGCGGAGAGGGGTTAGCTGAAGCTTTCTTT
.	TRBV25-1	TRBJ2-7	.	CASSDRVSYEQYF	TGTGCCAGCAGTGACAGGGTCTCCTACGAGCAGTACTTC
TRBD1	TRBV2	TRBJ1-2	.	CASLPGQGARGYTF	TGTGCCAGCCTCCCGGGACAGGGGGCGCGGGGCTACACCTTC
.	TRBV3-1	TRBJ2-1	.	CASSQSRGSYNEQFF	TGTGCCAGCAGCCAAAGTCGGGGCTCCTACAATGAGCAGTTCTTC
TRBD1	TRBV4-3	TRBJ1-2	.	CASSKEGIDRANYGYTF	TGCGCCAGCAGCAAAGAGGGAATCGACAGGGCTAACTATGGCTACACCTTC
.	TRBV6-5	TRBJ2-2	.	CASSYLGQTNTGELFF	TGTGCCAGCAGTTATTTAGGACAGACGAACACCGGGGAGCTGTTTTTT